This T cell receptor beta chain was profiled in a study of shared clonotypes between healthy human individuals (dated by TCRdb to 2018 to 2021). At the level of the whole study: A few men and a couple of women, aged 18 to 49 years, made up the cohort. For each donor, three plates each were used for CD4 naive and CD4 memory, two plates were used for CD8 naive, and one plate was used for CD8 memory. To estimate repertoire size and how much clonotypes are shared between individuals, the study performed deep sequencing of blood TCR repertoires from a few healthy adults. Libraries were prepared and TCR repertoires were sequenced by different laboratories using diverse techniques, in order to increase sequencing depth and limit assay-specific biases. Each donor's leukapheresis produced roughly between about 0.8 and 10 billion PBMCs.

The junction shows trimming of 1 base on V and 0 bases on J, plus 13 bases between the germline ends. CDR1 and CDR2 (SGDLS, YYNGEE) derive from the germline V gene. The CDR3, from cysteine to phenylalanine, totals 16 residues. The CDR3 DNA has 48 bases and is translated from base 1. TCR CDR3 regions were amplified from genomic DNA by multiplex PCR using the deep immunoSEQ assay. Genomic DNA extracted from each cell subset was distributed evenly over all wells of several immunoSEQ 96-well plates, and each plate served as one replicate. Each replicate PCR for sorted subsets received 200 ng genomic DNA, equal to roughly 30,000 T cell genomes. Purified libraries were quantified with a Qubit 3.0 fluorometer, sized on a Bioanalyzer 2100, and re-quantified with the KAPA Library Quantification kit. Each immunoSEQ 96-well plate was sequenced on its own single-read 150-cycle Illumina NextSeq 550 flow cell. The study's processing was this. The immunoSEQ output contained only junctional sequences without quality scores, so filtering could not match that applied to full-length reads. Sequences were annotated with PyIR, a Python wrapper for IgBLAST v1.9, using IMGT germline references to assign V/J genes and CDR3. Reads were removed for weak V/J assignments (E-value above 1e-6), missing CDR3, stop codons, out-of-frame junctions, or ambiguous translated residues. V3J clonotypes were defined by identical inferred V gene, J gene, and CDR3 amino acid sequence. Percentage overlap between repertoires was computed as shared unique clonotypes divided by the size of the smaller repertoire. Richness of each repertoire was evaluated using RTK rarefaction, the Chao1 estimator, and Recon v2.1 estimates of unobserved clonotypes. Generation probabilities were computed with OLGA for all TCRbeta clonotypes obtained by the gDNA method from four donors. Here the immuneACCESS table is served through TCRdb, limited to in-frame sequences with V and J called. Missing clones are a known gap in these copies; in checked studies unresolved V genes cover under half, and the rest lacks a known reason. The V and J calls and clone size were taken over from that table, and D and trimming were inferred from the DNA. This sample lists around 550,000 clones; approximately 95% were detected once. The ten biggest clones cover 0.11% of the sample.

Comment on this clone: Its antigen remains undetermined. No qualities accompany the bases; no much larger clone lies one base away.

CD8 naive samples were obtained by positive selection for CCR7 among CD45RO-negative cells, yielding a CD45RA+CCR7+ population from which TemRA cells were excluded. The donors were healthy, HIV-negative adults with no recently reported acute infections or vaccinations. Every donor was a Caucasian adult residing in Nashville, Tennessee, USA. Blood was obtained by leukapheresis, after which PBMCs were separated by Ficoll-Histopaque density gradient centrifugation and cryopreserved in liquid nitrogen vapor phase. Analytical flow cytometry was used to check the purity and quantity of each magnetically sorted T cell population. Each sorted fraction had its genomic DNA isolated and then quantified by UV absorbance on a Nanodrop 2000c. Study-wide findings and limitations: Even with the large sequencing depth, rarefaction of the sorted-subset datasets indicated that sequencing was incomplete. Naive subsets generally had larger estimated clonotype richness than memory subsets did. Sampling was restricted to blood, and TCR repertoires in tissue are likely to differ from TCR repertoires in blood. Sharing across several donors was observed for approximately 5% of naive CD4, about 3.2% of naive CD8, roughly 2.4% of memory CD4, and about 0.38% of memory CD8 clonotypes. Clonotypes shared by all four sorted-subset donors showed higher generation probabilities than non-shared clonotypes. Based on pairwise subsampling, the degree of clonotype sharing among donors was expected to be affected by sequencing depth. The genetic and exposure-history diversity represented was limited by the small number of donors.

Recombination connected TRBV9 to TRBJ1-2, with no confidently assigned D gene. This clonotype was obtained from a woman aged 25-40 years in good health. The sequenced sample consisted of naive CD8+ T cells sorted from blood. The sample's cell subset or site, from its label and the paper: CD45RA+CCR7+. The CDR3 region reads CASSVSRSGTNYGYTF. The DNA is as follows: TGTGCCAGCAGCGTAAGTCGGTCTGGCACTAACTATGGCTACACCTTC.